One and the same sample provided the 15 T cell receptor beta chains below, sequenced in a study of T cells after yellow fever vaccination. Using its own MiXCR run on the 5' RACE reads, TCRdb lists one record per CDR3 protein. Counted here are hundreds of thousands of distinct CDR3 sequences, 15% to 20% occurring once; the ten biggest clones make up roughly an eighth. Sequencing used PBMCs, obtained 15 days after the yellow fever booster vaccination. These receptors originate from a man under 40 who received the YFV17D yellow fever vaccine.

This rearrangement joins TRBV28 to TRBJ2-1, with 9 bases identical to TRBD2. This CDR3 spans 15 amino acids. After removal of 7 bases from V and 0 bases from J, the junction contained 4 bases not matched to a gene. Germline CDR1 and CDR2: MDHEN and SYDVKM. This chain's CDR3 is CASKGGRGSYNEQFF. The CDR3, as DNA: TGTGCCAGCAAGGGCGGGAGGGGCTCCTACAATGAGCAGTTCTTC.

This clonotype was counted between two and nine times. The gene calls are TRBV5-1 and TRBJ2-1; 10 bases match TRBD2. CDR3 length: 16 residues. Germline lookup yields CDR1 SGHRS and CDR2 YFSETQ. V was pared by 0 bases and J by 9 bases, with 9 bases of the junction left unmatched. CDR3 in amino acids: CASSLDVAGGSREQFF. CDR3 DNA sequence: TGCGCCAGCAGCTTGGACGTAGCGGGAGGTAGTCGTGAGCAGTTCTTC.

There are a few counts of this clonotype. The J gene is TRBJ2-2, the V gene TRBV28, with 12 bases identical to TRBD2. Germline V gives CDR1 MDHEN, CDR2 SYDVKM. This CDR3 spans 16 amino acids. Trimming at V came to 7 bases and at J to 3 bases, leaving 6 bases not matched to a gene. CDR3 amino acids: CASKKRTSGDTGELFF. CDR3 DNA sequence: TGTGCCAGCAAGAAACGGACTAGCGGGGACACCGGGGAGCTGTTTTTT. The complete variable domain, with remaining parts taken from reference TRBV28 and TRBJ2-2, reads DVKVTQSSRYLVKRTGEKVFLECVQDMDHENMFWYRQDPGLGLRLIYFSYDVKMKEKGDIPEGYSVSREKKERFSLILESASTNQTSMYLCASKKRTSGDTGELFFGEGSRLTVL.

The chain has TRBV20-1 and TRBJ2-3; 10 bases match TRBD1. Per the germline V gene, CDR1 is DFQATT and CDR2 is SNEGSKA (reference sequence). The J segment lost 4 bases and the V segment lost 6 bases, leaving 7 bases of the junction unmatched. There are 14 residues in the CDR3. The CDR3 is CSAGGQGNADTQYF. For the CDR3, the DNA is TGCAGTGCCGGGGGACAGGGGAACGCAGATACGCAGTATTTT.

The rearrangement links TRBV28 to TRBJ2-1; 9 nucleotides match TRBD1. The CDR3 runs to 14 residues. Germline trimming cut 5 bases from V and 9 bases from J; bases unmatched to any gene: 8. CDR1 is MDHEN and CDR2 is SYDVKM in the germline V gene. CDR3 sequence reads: CASSSRTGDREQFF. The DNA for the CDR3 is TGTGCCAGCAGTAGTCGGACAGGGGATCGTGAGCAGTTCTTC.

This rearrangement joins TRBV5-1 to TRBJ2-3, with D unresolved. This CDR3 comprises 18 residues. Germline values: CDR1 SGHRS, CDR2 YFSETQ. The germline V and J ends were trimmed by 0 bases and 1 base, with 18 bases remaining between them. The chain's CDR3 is CASSLVYYFEQGTDTQYF. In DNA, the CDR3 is TGCGCCAGCAGCTTGGTATATTACTTTGAGCAGGGCACAGATACGCAGTATTTT.

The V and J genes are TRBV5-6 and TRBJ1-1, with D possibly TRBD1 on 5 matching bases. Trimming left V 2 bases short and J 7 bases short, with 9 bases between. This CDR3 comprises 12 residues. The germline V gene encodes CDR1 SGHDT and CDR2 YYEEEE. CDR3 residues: CASSFTTGEAFF. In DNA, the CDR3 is TGTGCCAGCAGCTTTACCACAGGTGAAGCTTTCTTT.

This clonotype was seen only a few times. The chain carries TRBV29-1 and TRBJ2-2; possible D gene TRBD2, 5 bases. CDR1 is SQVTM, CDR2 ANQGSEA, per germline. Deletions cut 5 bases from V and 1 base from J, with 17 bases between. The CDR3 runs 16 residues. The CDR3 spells CSVRKGVPKNTGELFF. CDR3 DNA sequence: TGCAGCGTTCGAAAGGGAGTGCCCAAGAACACCGGGGAGCTGTTTTTT.

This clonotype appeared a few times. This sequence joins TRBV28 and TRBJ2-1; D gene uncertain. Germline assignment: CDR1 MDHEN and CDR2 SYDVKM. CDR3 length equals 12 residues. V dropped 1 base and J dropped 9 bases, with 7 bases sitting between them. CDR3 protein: CASSLFPGEQFF. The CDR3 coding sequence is TGTGCCAGCAGTTTATTCCCCGGTGAGCAGTTCTTC.

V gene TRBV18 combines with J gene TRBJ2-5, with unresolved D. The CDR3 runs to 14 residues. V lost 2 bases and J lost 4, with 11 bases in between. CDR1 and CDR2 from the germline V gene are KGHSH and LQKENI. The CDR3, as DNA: TGTGCCAGCTCACCAAGTACGGTCGGAGAGACCCAGTACTTC. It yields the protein CASSPSTVGETQYF.

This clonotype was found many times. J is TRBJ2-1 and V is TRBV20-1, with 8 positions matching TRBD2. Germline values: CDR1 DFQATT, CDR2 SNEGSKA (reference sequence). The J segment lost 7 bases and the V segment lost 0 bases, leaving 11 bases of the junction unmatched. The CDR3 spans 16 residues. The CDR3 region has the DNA TGCAGTGCTAGAGAGACCTTCACTAGCGGTCGGAATGAGCAGTTCTTC. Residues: CSARETFTSGRNEQFF.

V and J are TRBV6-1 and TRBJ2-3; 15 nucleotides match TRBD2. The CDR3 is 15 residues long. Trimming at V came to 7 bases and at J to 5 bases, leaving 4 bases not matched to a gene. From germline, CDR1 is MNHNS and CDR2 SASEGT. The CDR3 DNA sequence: TGTGCCAGCACCTCGGGACTAGCGGGAGGAGATACGCAGTATTTT. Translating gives CASTSGLAGGDTQYF.

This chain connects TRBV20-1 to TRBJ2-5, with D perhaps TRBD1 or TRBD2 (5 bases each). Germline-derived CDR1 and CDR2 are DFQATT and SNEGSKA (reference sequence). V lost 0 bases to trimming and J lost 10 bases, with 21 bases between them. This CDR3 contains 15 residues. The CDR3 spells CSAREPVGTVVDQYF. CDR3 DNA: TGCAGTGCTAGAGAACCCGTCGGGACGGTCGTGGACCAGTACTTC.

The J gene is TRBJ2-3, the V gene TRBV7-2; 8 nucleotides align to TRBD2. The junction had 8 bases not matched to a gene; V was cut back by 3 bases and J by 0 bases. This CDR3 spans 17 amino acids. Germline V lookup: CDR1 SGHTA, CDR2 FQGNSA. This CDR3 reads CASSLREAAGSTDTQYF. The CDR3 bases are TGTGCCAGCAGCTTGCGGGAGGCAGCTGGGAGCACAGATACGCAGTATTTT.

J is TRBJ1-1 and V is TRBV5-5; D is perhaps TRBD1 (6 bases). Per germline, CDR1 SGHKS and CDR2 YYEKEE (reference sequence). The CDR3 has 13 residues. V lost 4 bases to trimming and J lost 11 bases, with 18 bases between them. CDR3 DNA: TGTGCCAGCAGCAATTCAGGGGCTGTACGGGCTTTCTTT. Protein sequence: CASSNSGAVRAFF.